The rows below give T cell receptor beta chains drawn from one sample of a study of T cell responses to AZD1222 COVID-19 vaccine. The repertoire was sequenced with immunoSEQ multiplex PCR; TCRdb's copy has only in-frame clones and lacks some. Seen here are more than 95,000 clones, around 90% observed once, and the top ten hold about 5%. The source was peripheral blood, collected on day 0 of AZD1222 vaccination. These receptors were taken from an adult in good health. Both conserved end residues are part of each CDR3. The D gene is left open where the match is weak. Size values are once, few and many counts, or a class for expanded clones, and some rows have none.

.,TRBJ1-4,.,TRBV5-1,CASSGGDQGQEKLFF,TGCGCCAGCAGCGGAGGGGACCAGGGGCAGGAAAAACTGTTTTTT
.,TRBJ2-7,once,TRBV6-5,CASRRDTYYEQYF,TGTGCCAGCAGGCGGGACACATATTACGAGCAGTACTTC
.,TRBJ1-2,.,TRBV28,CASSFESNYGYTF,TGTGCCAGCAGTTTTGAGTCTAACTATGGCTACACCTTC
TRBD2,TRBJ2-1,few,TRBV7-9,CASRPQRGPYNEQFF,TGTGCCAGCAGACCCCAGCGGGGTCCCTACAATGAGCAGTTCTTC
TRBD1,TRBJ1-2,.,TRBV4-1,CASSQSSGTGIYGYTF,TGCGCCAGCAGCCAATCGTCCGGGACAGGGATCTATGGCTACACCTTC
.,TRBJ2-7,.,TRBV5-1,CASSQDTLSSYEQYF,TGCGCCAGCAGCCAGGACACCCTGAGCTCCTACGAGCAGTACTTC
TRBD1,TRBJ1-1,once,TRBV5-1,CASSLRGQGTEAFF,TGCGCCAGCAGCTTAAGGGGGCAGGGCACTGAAGCTTTCTTT
.,TRBJ2-7,.,TRBV11-2,CASSFGESYEQYF,TGTGCCAGCAGCTTTGGGGAGAGCTACGAGCAGTACTTC
.,TRBJ2-3,.,TRBV29-1,CSVEVGGSTDTQYF,TGCAGCGTTGAAGTCGGGGGAAGCACAGATACGCAGTATTTT
.,TRBJ2-7,.,TRBV6-1,CASSEALSTYEQYF,TGTGCCAGCAGTGAAGCTCTCTCTACCTACGAGCAGTACTTC
TRBD1,TRBJ2-7,.,TRBV7-2,CASSFTGGIYEQYF,TGTGCCAGCAGCTTTACAGGGGGTATCTACGAGCAGTACTTC
.,TRBJ1-2,once,TRBV4-1,CASSQGYYGYTF,TGCGCCAGCAGCCAGGGGTACTATGGCTACACCTTC
TRBD1,TRBJ2-1,.,TRBV7-2,CASSTDVWDRGHEQFF,TGTGCCAGCAGCACAGATGTATGGGACAGGGGACATGAGCAGTTCTTC
.,TRBJ2-1,.,TRBV7-2,CASSLPHDPSSYNEQFF,TGTGCCAGCAGCTTACCCCACGACCCGAGCTCCTACAATGAGCAGTTCTTC
TRBD1,TRBJ1-5,.,TRBV6-2/TRBV6-3,CASSGTGGRQPQHF,TGTGCCAGCAGCGGGACAGGGGGGCGCCAGCCCCAGCATTTT
.,TRBJ1-2,.,TRBV7-9,CASSLDYGYTF,TGTGCCAGCAGCTTAGATTATGGCTACACCTTC
.,TRBJ2-7,few,TRBV5-1,CASSPAGLVNEQYF,TGCGCCAGCAGCCCTGCTGGGTTAGTAAACGAGCAGTACTTC
TRBD1,TRBJ2-7,once,TRBV19,CASHSGTGPPYEQYF,TGTGCCAGTCACTCCGGGACAGGGCCCCCCTACGAGCAGTACTTC
TRBD1,TRBJ1-6,.,TRBV9,CASSVGTGGGSNNSPLHF,TGTGCCAGCAGCGTCGGGACAGGGGGCGGGAGTAATAATTCACCCCTCCACTTT
TRBD1,TRBJ2-7,.,TRBV25-1,CASSEGQGAAYEQYF,TGTGCCAGCAGTGAGGGGCAGGGGGCAGCCTACGAGCAGTACTTC
.,TRBJ1-5,.,TRBV7-2,CASSLRSGASNQPQHF,TGTGCCAGCAGCTTAAGGTCCGGAGCAAGCAATCAGCCCCAGCATTTT
TRBD1,TRBJ2-3,.,TRBV7-3,CASSLKDRSTDTQYF,TGTGCCAGCAGCTTAAAGGACAGGTCCACAGATACGCAGTATTTT
.,TRBJ2-2,.,TRBV19,CASTPWAGTGELFF,TGTGCCAGTACCCCCTGGGCGGGCACCGGGGAGCTGTTTTTT
.,TRBJ2-7,.,TRBV30,CAWRQSRPSSEQYF,TGTGCCTGGAGACAGTCAAGACCTTCTTCCGAGCAGTACTTC
.,TRBJ2-7,.,TRBV2,CASRAGLPTEQYF,TGTGCCAGCAGGGCAGGACTACCCACCGAGCAGTACTTC
.,TRBJ1-4,.,TRBV2,CASSEREGSEKLFF,TGTGCCAGCAGTGAACGCGAGGGCAGTGAAAAACTGTTTTTT